A selection of T cell receptor beta chains follows, all from one sample in a study of T cell responses to AZD1222 COVID-19 vaccine. Libraries were prepared by immunoSEQ multiplex PCR; TCRdb keeps only in-frame clonotypes and omits some of them. The sample gives more than 80,000 clones, approximately 88% of which show up once; around 5.8% is in the top ten. This specimen consisted of peripheral blood, obtained on day 0 of AZD1222 vaccination. The receptor set was obtained from an adult in good health. CDR3s include the opening cysteine and the closing phenylalanine or tryptophan. D genes are given only for firm matches. The listing skips clone size in some rows; elsewhere it reads once, few, many or a size class.

d_call	v_call	j_call	clone_size	cdr3_nt	cdr3_aa
TRBD1	TRBV6-5	TRBJ2-7	NA	TGTGCCAGCAGCCAGACAGGGGAGGACGAGCAGTACTTC	CASSQTGEDEQYF
NA	TRBV7-5	TRBJ1-3	NA	TGTGTCAGAAGATTACCACGAAACACCATATATTTT	CVRRLPRNTIYF
NA	TRBV2	TRBJ1-2	NA	TGTGCCAGCAGCCAAGCCTCTAACTATGGCTACACCTTC	CASSQASNYGYTF
NA	TRBV9	TRBJ2-7	NA	TGTGCCAGCAGCGTAACCCCGGACAAGACCTACGAGCAGTACTTC	CASSVTPDKTYEQYF
TRBD1	TRBV27	TRBJ1-6	NA	TGTGCCAGCAGTCCGGGACAGGAGAATTCACCCCTCCACTTT	CASSPGQENSPLHF
NA	TRBV6-5	TRBJ1-5	NA	TGTGCCAGCAGTTCCGGCAGGGCAATAGGTCAGCCCCAGCATTTT	CASSSGRAIGQPQHF
NA	TRBV28	TRBJ1-5	NA	TGTGCCAGCAGTTCCCCCATGGAACCCCGACATTTT	CASSSPMEPRHF
NA	TRBV29-1	TRBJ2-7	NA	TGCAGCGGAAAGGACAGCTCCTACGAGCAGTACTTC	CSGKDSSYEQYF
NA	TRBV9	TRBJ1-5	once	TGTGCCAGCAGCGTAGACGGGAGCCCCAATCAGCCCCAGCATTTT	CASSVDGSPNQPQHF
NA	TRBV24-1	TRBJ1-5	NA	TGTGCCACCAGTGACGCCGACGGAGGTGGGCCCCAGCATTTT	CATSDADGGGPQHF
TRBD1	TRBV9	TRBJ1-4	NA	TGTGCCAGCAGCGGAGGAACAGGGGGAGAAAAACTGTTTTTT	CASSGGTGGEKLFF
NA	TRBV2	TRBJ2-1	NA	TGTGCCAGCAGTGAAAGGCCGAGCGGATACAATGAGCAGTTCTTC	CASSERPSGYNEQFF
NA	TRBV21-1	TRBJ1-5	NA	TGTGCCAGCAGGAATTCACAACAACAGATCTATAGCAATCAGCCCCAGCATTTT	CASRNSQQQIYSNQPQHF
NA	TRBV6-2/TRBV6-3	TRBJ2-7	NA	TGTGCCAGCAGCCTCCCAGGCGGCTCTAGACACTACGAGCAGTACTTC	CASSLPGGSRHYEQYF
NA	TRBV27	TRBJ2-7	NA	TGTGCCAGCAGTTTGAGAGGGTCCTTCTACGAGCAGTACTTC	CASSLRGSFYEQYF
NA	TRBV3-1/TRBV3-2	TRBJ2-7	NA	TGTGCCAGCAGCCAGACAGCTGGACTGTCCTACGAGCAGTACTTC	CASSQTAGLSYEQYF
TRBD2	TRBV3-1/TRBV3-2	TRBJ2-7	few	TGTGCCAGCAGCCAAGGAGCGGGGGGTTACTACGAGCAGTACTTC	CASSQGAGGYYEQYF
NA	TRBV6-5	TRBJ1-5	NA	TGTGCCAGCAGTTACTCCGCACAGGTCAATCAGCCCCAGCATTTT	CASSYSAQVNQPQHF
NA	TRBV15	TRBJ1-3	NA	TGTGCCACCAGCAGGTTCGGACAGATTGGAAACACCATATATTTT	CATSRFGQIGNTIYF
NA	TRBV19	TRBJ2-2	NA	TGTGCCAGTATGAGGGGCGGTCAGAACACCGGGGAGCTGTTTTTT	CASMRGGQNTGELFF
TRBD2	TRBV6-2/TRBV6-3	TRBJ2-3	NA	TGTGCCAGCAGTCCCTTCTTCGGCGGGAGCGGGCTGGGCGATACGCAGTATTTT	CASSPFFGGSGLGDTQYF
NA	TRBV2	TRBJ1-2	NA	TGTGCCAGCAGTGATCCCGGGACCCATGGCTACACCTTC	CASSDPGTHGYTF
NA	TRBV28	TRBJ2-1	NA	TGTGCCAGCAGTTTTGCCGGGAACTACAATGAGCAGTTCTTC	CASSFAGNYNEQFF
NA	TRBV7-3	TRBJ1-4	NA	TGTGCCAGCAGCCTCCGATGGACCGACACAAGAACAACTAATGAAAAACTGTTTTTT	CASSLRWTDTRTTNEKLFF
TRBD1	TRBV29-1	TRBJ1-3	once	TGCAGCGTTGGCTGGGGGACGACAGGGAACTCTGGAAACACCATATATTTT	CSVGWGTTGNSGNTIYF
NA	TRBV27	TRBJ1-5	NA	TGTGCCAGCAGTTTAGGGGGGCAGGGCCATCAGCCCCAGCATTTT	CASSLGGQGHQPQHF
TRBD2	TRBV19	TRBJ2-3	NA	TGTGCCAGTAGGGGCTTTGAGGGAGGGTTGGCAGATACGCAGTATTTT	CASRGFEGGLADTQYF
NA	TRBV27	TRBJ1-1	NA	TGTGCCAGCAGTCGGGGGGAGCACACTGAAGCTTTCTTT	CASSRGEHTEAFF
TRBD1	TRBV6-2/TRBV6-3	TRBJ2-3	NA	TGTGCCAGCAGTTATGGGCAGGGGGCTGGAGATACGCAGTATTTT	CASSYGQGAGDTQYF
TRBD2	TRBV13	TRBJ2-7	NA	TGTGCCAGCAGCTTAACGCCGGGACTAGCGGGAGTACGTCAGGGCGAGCAGTACTTC	CASSLTPGLAGVRQGEQYF
TRBD2	TRBV19	TRBJ2-7	NA	TGTGCCAGTAGTATAGGTGGGACTAGCGGAATCTACGAGCAGTACTTC	CASSIGGTSGIYEQYF
NA	TRBV24-1	TRBJ2-3	NA	TGTGCCACCAGTGATCGTACAGATACGCAGTATTTT	CATSDRTDTQYF
NA	TRBV5-4	TRBJ1-3	NA	TGTGCCAGCAGCTTGGACGGCGGAAACACCATATATTTT	CASSLDGGNTIYF
NA	TRBV20-1	TRBJ1-1	NA	TGCAGTGCTAGTACAGGCACAAACACTGAAGCTTTCTTT	CSASTGTNTEAFF
NA	TRBV29-1	TRBJ1-2	NA	TGCAGCGTTGAAGAACAGAGCGGCCGGGGCTACACCTTC	CSVEEQSGRGYTF
TRBD1	TRBV29-1	TRBJ2-3	NA	TGCAGCGTTCCGAGGGGGCAGGGGCAAGATACGCAGTATTTT	CSVPRGQGQDTQYF
TRBD1	TRBV3-1/TRBV3-2	TRBJ1-4	once	TGTGCCAGCAGCCTGCCCGGGACAGGGGTGTTTTTT	CASSLPGTGVFF
TRBD1	TRBV27	TRBJ1-5	once	TGTGCCAGCAGCCCGGGACAGTGGGCTCGGCCCCAGCATTTT	CASSPGQWARPQHF
TRBD1	TRBV12-3/TRBV12-4	TRBJ1-2	NA	TGTGCCAGCAGTGCCGGGACAGGGTATGGCTACACCTTC	CASSAGTGYGYTF
NA	TRBV18	TRBJ2-1	NA	TGTGCCAGCTCACCCCTGGGGGGAAATGAGCAGTTCTTC	CASSPLGGNEQFF